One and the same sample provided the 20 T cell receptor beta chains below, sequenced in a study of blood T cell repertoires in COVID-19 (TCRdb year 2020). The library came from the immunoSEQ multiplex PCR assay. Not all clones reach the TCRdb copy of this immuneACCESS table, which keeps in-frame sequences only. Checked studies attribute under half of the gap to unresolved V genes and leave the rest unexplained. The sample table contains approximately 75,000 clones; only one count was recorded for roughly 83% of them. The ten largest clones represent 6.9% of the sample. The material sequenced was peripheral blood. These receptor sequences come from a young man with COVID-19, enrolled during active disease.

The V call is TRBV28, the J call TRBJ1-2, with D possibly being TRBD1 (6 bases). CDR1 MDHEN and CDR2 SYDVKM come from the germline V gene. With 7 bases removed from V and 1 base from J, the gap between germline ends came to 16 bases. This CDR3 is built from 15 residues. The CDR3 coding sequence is TGTGCCAGCAAGGACCGGGGGGGACATAACTATGGCTACACCTTC. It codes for CASKDRGGHNYGYTF.

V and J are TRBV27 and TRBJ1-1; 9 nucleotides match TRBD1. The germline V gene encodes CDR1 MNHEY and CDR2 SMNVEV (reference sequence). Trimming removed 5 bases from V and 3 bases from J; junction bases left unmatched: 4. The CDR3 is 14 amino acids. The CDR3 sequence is CASSLGTGHTEAFF. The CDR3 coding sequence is TGTGCCAGCAGTCTCGGGACAGGGCACACTGAAGCTTTCTTT.

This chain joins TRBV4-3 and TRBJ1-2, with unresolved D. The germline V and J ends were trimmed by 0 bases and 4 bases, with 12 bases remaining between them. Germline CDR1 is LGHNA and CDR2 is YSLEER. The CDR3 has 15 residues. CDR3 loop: CASSQDTAAFYGYTF. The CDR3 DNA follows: TGCGCCAGCAGCCAAGATACAGCTGCCTTCTATGGCTACACCTTC.

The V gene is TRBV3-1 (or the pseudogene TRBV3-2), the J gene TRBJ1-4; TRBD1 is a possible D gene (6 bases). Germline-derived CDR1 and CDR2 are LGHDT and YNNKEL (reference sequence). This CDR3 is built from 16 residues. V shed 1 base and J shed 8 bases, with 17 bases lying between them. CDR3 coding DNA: TGTGCCAGCAGCCAAGTTAGTGTGGGGGCTCGGGAAAAACTGTTTTTT. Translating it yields CASSQVSVGAREKLFF.

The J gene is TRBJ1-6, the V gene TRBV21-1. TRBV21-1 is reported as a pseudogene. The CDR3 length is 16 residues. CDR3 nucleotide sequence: TGTGCCAGCAGCAAAGGCGGTCTACCGGGGAATTCACCCCTCCACTTT. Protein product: CASSKGGLPGNSPLHF.

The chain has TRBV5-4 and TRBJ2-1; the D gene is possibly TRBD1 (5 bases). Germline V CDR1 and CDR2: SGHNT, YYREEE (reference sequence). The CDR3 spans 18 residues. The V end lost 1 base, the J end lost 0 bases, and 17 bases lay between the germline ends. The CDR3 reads CASSLLGQTLSSYNEQFF. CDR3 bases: TGTGCCAGCAGCTTGCTGGGGCAGACCTTAAGCTCCTACAATGAGCAGTTCTTC. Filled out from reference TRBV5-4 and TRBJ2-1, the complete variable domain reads ETGVTQSPTHLIKTRGQQVTLRCSSQSGHNTVSWYQQALGQGPQFIFQYYREEENGRGNFPPRFSGLQFPNYSSELNVNALELDDSALYLCASSLLGQTLSSYNEQFFGPGTRLTVL.

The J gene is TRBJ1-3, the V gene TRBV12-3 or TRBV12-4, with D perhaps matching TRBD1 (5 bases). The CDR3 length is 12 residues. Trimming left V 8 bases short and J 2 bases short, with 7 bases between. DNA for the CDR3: TGTGCCAGCCGGGGGGCTGGAAACACCATATATTTT. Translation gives CASRGAGNTIYF.

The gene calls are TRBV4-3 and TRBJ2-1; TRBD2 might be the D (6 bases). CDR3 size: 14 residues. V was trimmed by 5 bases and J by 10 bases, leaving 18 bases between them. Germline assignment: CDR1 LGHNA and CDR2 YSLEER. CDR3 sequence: CASSAGAGSYEQFF. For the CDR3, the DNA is TGCGCCAGCAGCGCAGGAGCCGGGAGTTACGAGCAGTTCTTC.

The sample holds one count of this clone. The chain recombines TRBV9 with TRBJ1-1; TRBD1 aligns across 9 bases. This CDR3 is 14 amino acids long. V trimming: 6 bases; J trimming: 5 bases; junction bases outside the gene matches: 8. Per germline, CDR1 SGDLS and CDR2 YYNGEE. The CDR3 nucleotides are TGTGCCAGCACCACGGGACAGGGAAGGACTGAAGCTTTCTTT. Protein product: CASTTGQGRTEAFF.

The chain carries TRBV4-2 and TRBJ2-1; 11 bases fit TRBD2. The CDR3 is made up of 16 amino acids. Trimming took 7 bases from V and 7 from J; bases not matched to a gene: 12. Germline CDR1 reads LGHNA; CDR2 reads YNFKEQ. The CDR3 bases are TGTGCCAGCAACCCTGAGGTTAGCGGGAGGGGAAATGAGCAGTTCTTC. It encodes CASNPEVSGRGNEQFF.

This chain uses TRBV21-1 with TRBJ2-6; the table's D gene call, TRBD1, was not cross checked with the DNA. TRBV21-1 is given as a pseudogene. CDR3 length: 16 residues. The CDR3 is CASKPGQGSGANVLTF. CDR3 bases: TGTGCCAGCAAACCGGGACAGGGTAGTGGGGCCAACGTCCTGACTTTC.

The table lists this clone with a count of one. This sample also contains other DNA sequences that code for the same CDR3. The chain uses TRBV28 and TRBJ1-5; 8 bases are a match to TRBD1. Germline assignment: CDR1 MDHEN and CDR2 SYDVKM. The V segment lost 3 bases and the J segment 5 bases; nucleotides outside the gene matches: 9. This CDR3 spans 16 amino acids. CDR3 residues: CASSLGGRGPDQPQHF. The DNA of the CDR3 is TGTGCCAGCAGTTTGGGCGGCAGGGGGCCCGATCAGCCCCAGCATTTT.

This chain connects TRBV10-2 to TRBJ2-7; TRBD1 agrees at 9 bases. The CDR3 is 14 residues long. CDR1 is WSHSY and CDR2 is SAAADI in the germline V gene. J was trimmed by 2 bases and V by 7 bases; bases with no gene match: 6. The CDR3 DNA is TGCGCCAGCATACTCCGGGACAGGGCCTACGAGCAGTACTTC. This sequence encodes CASILRDRAYEQYF.

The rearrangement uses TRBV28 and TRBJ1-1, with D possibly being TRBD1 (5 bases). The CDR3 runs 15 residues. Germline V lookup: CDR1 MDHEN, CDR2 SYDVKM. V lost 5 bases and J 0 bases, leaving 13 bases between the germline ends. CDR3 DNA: TGTGCCAGCAGTCCCAGGGCCAGAATGAACACTGAAGCTTTCTTT. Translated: CASSPRARMNTEAFF.

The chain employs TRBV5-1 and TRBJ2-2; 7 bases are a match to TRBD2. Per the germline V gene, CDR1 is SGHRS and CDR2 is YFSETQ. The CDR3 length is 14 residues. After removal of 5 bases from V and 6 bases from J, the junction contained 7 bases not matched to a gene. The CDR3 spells CASSESAGAGELFF. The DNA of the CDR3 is TGCGCCAGCAGTGAGTCGGCGGGGGCCGGGGAGCTGTTTTTT. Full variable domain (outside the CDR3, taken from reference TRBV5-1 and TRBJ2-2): KAGVTQTPRYLIKTRGQQVTLSCSPISGHRSVSWYQQTPGQGLQFLFEYFSETQRNKGNFPGRFSGRQFSNSRSEMNVSTLELGDSALYLCASSESAGAGELFFGEGSRLTVL.

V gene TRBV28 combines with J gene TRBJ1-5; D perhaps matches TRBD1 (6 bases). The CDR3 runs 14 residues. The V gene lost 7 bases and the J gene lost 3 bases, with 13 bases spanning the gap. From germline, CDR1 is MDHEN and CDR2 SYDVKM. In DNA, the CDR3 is TGTGCCAGCACCGGGACATTCTTCAATCAGCCCCAGCATTTT. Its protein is CASTGTFFNQPQHF.

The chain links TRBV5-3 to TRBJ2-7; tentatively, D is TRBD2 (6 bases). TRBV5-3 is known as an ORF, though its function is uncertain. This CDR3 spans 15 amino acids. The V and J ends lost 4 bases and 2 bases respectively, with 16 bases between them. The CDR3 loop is CARSRRGRKPYEQYF. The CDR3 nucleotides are TGTGCCAGAAGCCGGAGGGGTAGGAAACCCTACGAGCAGTACTTC.

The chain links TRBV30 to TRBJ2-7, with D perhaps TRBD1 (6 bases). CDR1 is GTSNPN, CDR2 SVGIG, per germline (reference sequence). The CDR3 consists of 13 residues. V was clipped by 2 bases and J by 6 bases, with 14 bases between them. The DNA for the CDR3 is TGTGCCTGGAGTCGGGGCCCAGGGGCCGAGCAGTACTTC. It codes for CAWSRGPGAEQYF.

CDR3: CASSAGTGNYNEQFF. The CDR3 region has the DNA TGTGCCAGCAGCGCGGGGACAGGGAATTACAATGAGCAGTTCTTC. V gene TRBV5-6 combines with J gene TRBJ2-1, with 9 bases identical to TRBD1. CDR1 SGHDT and CDR2 YYEEEE come from the germline V gene. CDR3 length equals 15 residues. J lost 4 bases, V lost 4 bases, and 6 bases had no gene match. Full variable domain (outside the CDR3, taken from reference TRBV5-6 and TRBJ2-1): DAGVTQSPTHLIKTRGQQVTLRCSPKSGHDTVSWYQQALGQGPQFIFQYYEEEERQRGNFPDRFSGHQFPNYSSELNVNALLLGDSALYLCASSAGTGNYNEQFFGPGTRLTVL.

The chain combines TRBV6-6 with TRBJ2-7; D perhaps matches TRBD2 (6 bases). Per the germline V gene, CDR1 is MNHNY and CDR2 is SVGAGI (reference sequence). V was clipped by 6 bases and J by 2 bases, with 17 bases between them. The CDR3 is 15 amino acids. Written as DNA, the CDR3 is TGTGCCAGCAGGGGGGGACTGGTTGGCGCCTACGAGCAGTACTTC. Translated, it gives CASRGGLVGAYEQYF.